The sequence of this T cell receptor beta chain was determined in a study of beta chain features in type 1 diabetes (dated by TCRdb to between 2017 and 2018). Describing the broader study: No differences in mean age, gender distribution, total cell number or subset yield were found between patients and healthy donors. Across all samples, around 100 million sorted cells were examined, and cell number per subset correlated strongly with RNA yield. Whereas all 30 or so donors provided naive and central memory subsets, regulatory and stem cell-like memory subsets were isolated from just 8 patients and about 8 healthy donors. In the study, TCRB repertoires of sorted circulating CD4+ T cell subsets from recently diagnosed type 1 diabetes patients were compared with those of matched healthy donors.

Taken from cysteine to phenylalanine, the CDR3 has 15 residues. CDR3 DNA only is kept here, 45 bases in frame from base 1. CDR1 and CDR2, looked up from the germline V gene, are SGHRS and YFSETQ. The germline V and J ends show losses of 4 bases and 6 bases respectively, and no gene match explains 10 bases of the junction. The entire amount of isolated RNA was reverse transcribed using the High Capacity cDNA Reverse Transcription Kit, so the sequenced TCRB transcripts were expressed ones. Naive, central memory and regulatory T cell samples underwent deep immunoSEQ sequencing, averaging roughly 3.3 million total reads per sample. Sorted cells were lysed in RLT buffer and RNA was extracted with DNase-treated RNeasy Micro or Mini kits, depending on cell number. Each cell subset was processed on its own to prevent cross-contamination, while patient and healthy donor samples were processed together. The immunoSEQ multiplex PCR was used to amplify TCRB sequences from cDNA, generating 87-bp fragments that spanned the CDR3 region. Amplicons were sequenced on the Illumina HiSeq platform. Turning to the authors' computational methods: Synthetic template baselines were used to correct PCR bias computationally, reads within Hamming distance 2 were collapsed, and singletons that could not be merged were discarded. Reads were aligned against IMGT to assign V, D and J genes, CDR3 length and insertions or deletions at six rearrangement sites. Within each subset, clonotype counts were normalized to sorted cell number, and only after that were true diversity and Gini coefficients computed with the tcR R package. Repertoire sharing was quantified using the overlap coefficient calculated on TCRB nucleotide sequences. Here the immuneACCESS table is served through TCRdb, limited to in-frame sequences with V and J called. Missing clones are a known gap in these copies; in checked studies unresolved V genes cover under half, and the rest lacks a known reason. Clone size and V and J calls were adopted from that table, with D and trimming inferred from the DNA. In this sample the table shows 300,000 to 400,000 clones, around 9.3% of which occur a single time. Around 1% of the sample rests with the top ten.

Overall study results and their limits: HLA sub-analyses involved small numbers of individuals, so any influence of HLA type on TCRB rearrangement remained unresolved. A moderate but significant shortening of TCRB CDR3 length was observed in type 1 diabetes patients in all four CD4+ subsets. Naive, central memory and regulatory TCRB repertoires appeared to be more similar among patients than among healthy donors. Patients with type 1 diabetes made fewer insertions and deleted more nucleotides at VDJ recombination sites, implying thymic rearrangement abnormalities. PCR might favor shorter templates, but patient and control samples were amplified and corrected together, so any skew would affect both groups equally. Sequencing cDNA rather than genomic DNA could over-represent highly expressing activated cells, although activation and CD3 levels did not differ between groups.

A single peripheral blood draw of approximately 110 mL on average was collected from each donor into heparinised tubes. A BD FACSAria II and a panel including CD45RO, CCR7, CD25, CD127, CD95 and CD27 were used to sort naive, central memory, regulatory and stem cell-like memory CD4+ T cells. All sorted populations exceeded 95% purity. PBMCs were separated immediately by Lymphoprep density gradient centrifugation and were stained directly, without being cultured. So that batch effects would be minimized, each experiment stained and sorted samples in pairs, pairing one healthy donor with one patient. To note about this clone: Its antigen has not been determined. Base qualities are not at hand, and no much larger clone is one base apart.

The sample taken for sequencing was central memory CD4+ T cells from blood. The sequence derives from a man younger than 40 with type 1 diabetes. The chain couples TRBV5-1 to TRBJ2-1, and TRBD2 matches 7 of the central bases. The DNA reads TGCGCCAGCAGCGTCGCTGGCGGGGGAATCAATGAGCAGTTCTTC. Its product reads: CASSVAGGGINEQFF.